This T cell receptor (beta chain) was identified in a study of T cells in Graves' hyperthyroidism and ophthalmopathy. Study-wide background: Peripheral blood draws took place at initial diagnosis, ahead of any treatment.

What was amplified from RNA transcripts were TCR beta CDR3 regions. First-round RT-PCR targeting the TCR CDR3 was performed with the HTBI primer set. Each CDR3 protein gets one entry after TCRdb re-called the multiplex PCR reads with MiXCR. The sample has a few hundred thousand distinct CDR3 sequences, around 21% seen once. For this clonotype: Its antigen is undetermined.

The V gene's germline CDR1 is SGHRS and CDR2 YFSETQ. J gave up 9 bases and V 4 bases, and 3 bases lay outside the gene matches. The CDR3 extends over 13 amino acids. Points from the study as a whole: Most expanded thyroid clonotypes above 0.001 also appeared in blood. By a 13 V-J model, ophthalmopathy was set apart from stable hyperthyroidism. Ophthalmopathy was identified by the model a median about 6.8 months ahead of onset.

V usage is TRBV5-1 and J usage is TRBJ1-6; TRBD1 aligns across 8 bases. The sample taken for sequencing was blood. The clonotype originates from a young man with Graves' hyperthyroidism. CDR3 sequence (DNA): TGCGCCAGCAGCCGGACAGGGTCTTCACCCCTCCACTTT. Translating gives CASSRTGSSPLHF.